This is a list of T cell receptor beta chains from one sample in a study of cytomegalovirus exposure and HLA in healthy donors. TCRdb's copy holds only in-frame clones and misses some; the assay was immunoSEQ multiplex PCR. The table has more than 95,000 clones, just under 75% seen once. The sequenced material came from PBMCs. Receptors originate from a man in his sixties in good health and CMV-seropositive. CDR3s include the opening cysteine and the closing phenylalanine or tryptophan. The D gene is left open where the match is weak. Clone size is stated in some rows and not others, as once, few, many or a class when expanded.

>TRBJ1-2|-|TRBV5-1|-
CASSLNREAYGYTF
TGCGCCAGCAGCTTGAACAGAGAAGCCTATGGCTACACCTTC
>TRBJ2-7|-|TRBV2|-
CASSVVEGGEQYF
TGTGCCAGCAGTGTGGTTGAAGGGGGCGAGCAGTACTTC
>TRBJ1-2|-|TRBV5-4|-
CASSTGSSYGYTF
TGTGCCAGCAGTACAGGTTCTTCCTATGGCTACACCTTC
>TRBJ1-6|-|TRBV19|-
CASSSAGSVNSPLHF
TGTGCCAGTAGTTCCGCCGGTTCGGTTAATTCACCCCTCCACTTT
>TRBJ2-7|-|TRBV30|TRBD2
CAWSVRGGGEQYF
TGTGCCTGGAGTGTACGGGGCGGGGGAGAGCAGTACTTC
>TRBJ2-1|-|TRBV11-3|-
CASSLGKGPGREQFF
TGTGCCAGCAGCTTAGGGAAGGGGCCCGGTAGAGAGCAGTTCTTC
>TRBJ2-7|-|TRBV6-1|TRBD1
CASRGDSYEQYF
TGTGCCAGCAGGGGGGACAGCTACGAGCAGTACTTC
>TRBJ1-1|-|TRBV5-6|-
CASSPGLSTGTEAFF
TGTGCCAGCAGCCCGGGACTGTCCACTGGCACTGAAGCTTTCTTT
>TRBJ2-5|few|TRBV29-1|TRBD1
CSATIGQGYSETQYF
TGCAGCGCCACTATCGGACAGGGGTATTCAGAGACCCAGTACTTC
>TRBJ1-3|-|TRBV5-1|TRBD1
CASSPGAGGLDTIYF
TGCGCCAGCAGCCCCGGCGCAGGGGGCTTGGACACCATATATTTT
>TRBJ1-2|-|TRBV5-1|TRBD1
CASSPDRGSSGYTF
TGCGCCAGCAGTCCGGACAGGGGGAGTTCTGGCTACACCTTC
>TRBJ1-5|once|TRBV27|-
CASRGQPGVNQPQHF
TGTGCCAGCAGAGGACAGCCCGGAGTCAATCAGCCCCAGCATTTT
>TRBJ1-4|-|TRBV5-1|-
CASSFTGRDEKLFF
TGCGCCAGCAGCTTCACAGGACGCGATGAAAAACTGTTTTTT
>TRBJ1-6|-|TRBV30|TRBD1
CAWGTGLNSPLHF
TGTGCCTGGGGGACAGGCCTTAATTCACCCCTCCACTTT
>TRBJ1-3|-|TRBV5-6|TRBD1
CASSLGGTASLYTIYF
TGTGCCAGCAGCTTGGGGGGGACAGCTTCCTTGTACACCATATATTTT